Presented here are 25 T cell receptor beta chains from one specimen sequenced in a study of blood T cells in healthy people across ages. The authors ran a second PCR of 7 to 11 cycles using a sample-barcoded 5' primer and a J-beta primer mix. TCRdb called the 5' RACE reads again in MiXCR, with one record for every CDR3 protein. The sample lists about 970,000 distinct CDR3 sequences; roughly half were seen once. The specimen sequenced was blood. The origin of the receptors is an older woman in good health.

This chain connects TRBV6-2 or TRBV6-3 to TRBJ2-5; tentatively, D is TRBD1 or TRBD2 (5 bases each). Germline CDR1 and CDR2: MNHEY and SVGEGT. V was clipped by 0 bases and J by 11 bases, with 19 bases between them. The CDR3 sequence is 15 residues long. Here the CDR3 reads CASSYSGRDHDEQYF. DNA for the CDR3: TGTGCCAGCAGTTACTCGGGACGCGATCACGATGAGCAGTACTTC.

This clonotype was detected only a few times. This chain uses TRBV20-1 with TRBJ2-1; D is unresolved. The germline V and J ends were trimmed by 2 bases and 0 bases, with 11 bases remaining between them. CDR3 size: 15 residues. Germline CDR1 reads DFQATT; CDR2 reads SNEGSKA (reference sequence). The CDR3 loop reads CSARLPESSYNEQFF. The CDR3 DNA reads as TGCAGTGCTAGACTACCTGAGAGCTCCTACAATGAGCAGTTCTTC.

Details on this clonotype: The limits of the CDR3 on the DNA are not certain, so only TCRdb's listed CDR3 is given. The chain joins TRBV28 to TRBJ2-1; the table's D call of TRBD2 was not tested on the DNA. The CDR3 is 15 amino acids long, termini counted. CDR1 is MDHEN and CDR2 is SYDVKM in the germline V gene. CDR3 loop: CASILGTSGINEQFF.

The genes are TRBV20-1 and TRBJ2-6, with D perhaps TRBD1 or TRBD2 (5 bases each). Trimming removed 6 bases from V and 0 bases from J, with 15 bases in between. This CDR3 is built from 16 residues. CDR1 and CDR2 (germline): DFQATT, SNEGSKA (reference sequence). Here the CDR3 reads CSAGPYFSSGANVLTF. The CDR3 nucleotides read TGCAGTGCGGGACCCTACTTCAGCTCTGGGGCCAACGTCCTGACTTTC.

V is TRBV12-3 or TRBV12-4 and J is TRBJ1-2; D unclear. V was pared by 4 bases and J by 10 bases, with 13 bases between. This CDR3 spans 12 amino acids. CDR3 protein: CASSSTVRSYTF. CDR3 nucleotide sequence: TGTGCCAGCAGTTCAACAGTAAGGTCCTACACCTTC.

At least ten counts were recorded for this clonotype. DNA for the CDR3: TGTGCCAGCAGTTTGGGGGGCAAAAACATTCAGTACTTC. It encodes CASSLGGKNIQYF. This chain links TRBV12-3 or TRBV12-4 with TRBJ2-4, with D perhaps matching TRBD2 (6 bases). The CDR3 consists of 13 residues. Trimming shortened V by 3 bases and J by 3 bases, and 6 bases separated the two germline ends.

The chain carries TRBV27 and TRBJ2-7; 7 nucleotides align to TRBD2. The CDR3 sequence is 16 residues long. Germline trimming cut 1 base from V and 0 bases from J; bases unmatched to any gene: 6. The germline gives CDR1 MNHEY, CDR2 SMNVEV (reference sequence). As DNA, the CDR3 is TGTGCCAGCAGTTTATTGTCAGCGGGAAGCTCCTACGAGCAGTACTTC. Translated, it gives CASSLLSAGSSYEQYF.

Points on this clonotype: A junction boundary mismatches the germline segment, possibly from a read error. This sequence joins TRBV28 and TRBJ2-1, with TRBD1 matching over 7 bases. The CDR3 is 13 residues long. The germline V gene has CDR1 MDHEN and CDR2 SYDVKM. CDR3 sequence: CGSGRQGTNEQFF. Here the CDR3 DNA reads TGTGGCAGCGGTCGACAGGGAACCAATGAGCAGTTCTTC.

Comments on this clonotype: This could be a read error, since a much larger clone is one nucleotide away. This chain connects TRBV20-1 to TRBJ2-7, with TRBD1 identical over 8 bases. The CDR3 spans 14 residues. Germline lookup yields CDR1 DFQATT and CDR2 SNEGSKA (reference sequence). CDR3 residues: CSARGDRGGYGQYF. The CDR3 bases are TGCAGTGCTAGAGGAGACAGGGGTGGCTACGGGCAGTACTTC.

A few counts support this clonotype. The CDR3 DNA sequence: TGCGCCAGCAGCCAAGTAGGCAGGGGAACTAATGAAAAACTGTTTTTT. It codes for CASSQVGRGTNEKLFF. V gene TRBV4-3 combines with J gene TRBJ1-4; maybe TRBD1 (6 bases). The CDR3 has 16 amino acids. CDR1 is LGHNA and CDR2 is YSLEER in the germline V gene. The V gene lost 1 base and the J gene lost 1 base, with 10 bases spanning the gap.

The chain employs TRBV7-2 and TRBJ1-1; D not resolved. Trimming took off 4 bases at V and 4 bases at J, with 13 bases between the two ends. Germline V gene data show CDR1 as SGHTA and CDR2 as FQGNSA. This CDR3 has 14 amino acids. CDR3 loop: CASSSLTWSTEAFF. The CDR3 DNA reads as TGTGCCAGCAGCTCACTTACATGGAGCACTGAAGCTTTCTTT.

The CDR3, as DNA: TGTGCCAGCAGTGCCAGAGCGGGAGCGGATACGCAGTATTTT. Translated: CASSARAGADTQYF. The chain employs TRBV12-3 or TRBV12-4 and TRBJ2-3, with TRBD2 identical over 8 bases. The J segment lost 6 bases and the V segment lost 5 bases, leaving 7 bases of the junction unmatched. The CDR3 covers 14 residues.

This sequence joins TRBV5-6 and TRBJ2-5, with 7 nucleotides matching TRBD2. The assigned J gene may be wrong: the sequence end matches TRBJ2-7 better. The germline CDR1 and CDR2 sequences are SGHDT and YYEEEE. The CDR3 consists of 16 residues. CDR3 region: CASSPLGTSVNYEQYF. The CDR3 region has the DNA TGTGCCAGCAGCCCTTTAGGTACTAGCGTAAACTACGAGCAGTACTTC.

V gene TRBV11-2 combines with J gene TRBJ2-1; 11 nucleotides agree with TRBD2. The CDR3 length is 17 residues. V was clipped by 3 bases and J by 4 bases; unmatched bases: 8. Germline-derived CDR1 and CDR2 are SGHAT and FQNNGV. The CDR3 reads CASSFELAGGPYNEQFF. CDR3 DNA: TGTGCCAGCAGCTTCGAATTAGCGGGAGGGCCGTACAATGAGCAGTTCTTC. The whole variable domain, filled in from reference TRBV11-2 and TRBJ2-1, reads EAGVAQSPRYKIIEKRQSVAFWCNPISGHATLYWYQQILGQGPKLLIQFQNNGVVDDSQLPKDRFSAERLKGVDSTLKIQPAKLEDSAVYLCASSFELAGGPYNEQFFGPGTRLTVL.

Worth noting for this clonotype: Germline and junction disagree at one end, which may indicate a read error. The chain combines TRBV7-9 with TRBJ1-6; D ambiguous. Germline lookup yields CDR1 SEHNR and CDR2 FQNEAQ (reference sequence). CDR3 size: 12 residues. CDR3 region: CASSLSDSPPHF. The CDR3 nucleotides are TGTGCCAGCAGCTTGTCTGACTCACCCCCCCACTTT.

This clonotype was seen just once. The junction departs from germline at one end; a sequencing error may be responsible. The rearrangement uses TRBV6-6 and TRBJ1-5; no firm D call. The germline CDR1 and CDR2 sequences are MNHNY and SVGAGI (reference sequence). The CDR3 is made up of 14 amino acids. In DNA, the CDR3 is TGTGCCAGCAGCCCCCAATTTAGCAATCAGTCCCAGCATTTT. This codes for CASSPQFSNQSQHF.

As for this clonotype: The junction departs from the called germline gene at one end, perhaps through a read error. The rearrangement uses TRBV20-1 and TRBJ2-2; the D gene is possibly TRBD2 (6 bases). Germline V gene data show CDR1 as DFQATT and CDR2 as SNEGSKA (reference sequence). The CDR3 has 14 residues. CDR3 region: CSTRLGSGTGELFF. The CDR3 region has the DNA TGCAGTACTAGACTAGGGAGCGGGACCGGGGAGCTGTTTTTT.

The chain uses TRBV18 and TRBJ2-1; 13 bases fit TRBD2. Germline V gene data show CDR1 as KGHSH and CDR2 as LQKENI. After removal of 5 bases from V and 9 bases from J, the junction contained 7 bases not matched to a gene. There are 15 residues in the CDR3. The CDR3 sequence: CASSATSGRALEQFF. The CDR3 nucleotides are TGTGCCAGCTCAGCTACTAGCGGGAGGGCCCTTGAGCAGTTCTTC.

J is TRBJ1-2 and V is TRBV14, with unresolved D. Trimming stripped 0 bases from V and 7 bases from J, with 15 bases between. The CDR3 totals 15 residues. Germline V gene sequence: CDR1 SGHDN, CDR2 FVKESK. CDR3 loop: CASSQDLEHGCGYTF. CDR3 nucleotides: TGTGCCAGCAGCCAAGATTTAGAACACGGTTGTGGCTACACCTTC.

About this clonotype itself: One junction end disagrees with the germline gene, perhaps due to a read error. V is TRBV7-2 and J is TRBJ1-6; D is uncertain. Germline V gene lookup returns CDR1 SGHTA and CDR2 FQGNSA. CDR3 size: 14 residues. CDR3 region: CASSLPAAGGSLHF. CDR3 bases: TGTGCGAGCAGCCTCCCGGCTGCCGGAGGGTCCCTCCACTTT. The full variable domain, rest sourced from reference TRBV7-2 and TRBJ1-6, is GAGVSQSPSNKVTEKGKDVELRCDPISGHTALYWYRQSLGQGLEFLIYFQGNSAPDKSGLPSDRFSAERTGGSVSTLTIQRTQQEDSAVYLCASSLPAAGGSLHFGNGTRLTVT.

The chain recombines TRBV12-3 or TRBV12-4 with TRBJ2-1; the match to TRBD1 covers 8 bases. The CDR3 is 13 amino acids. The ends lost 7 bases at V and 8 bases at J; junction bases unmatched: 7. DNA of the CDR3: TGTGCCAGCAAAAGACAGGGGTGGGATGAGCAGTTCTTC. Translating it yields CASKRQGWDEQFF.

This clonotype has just one count. The rearrangement uses TRBV4-1 and TRBJ2-1; a weak D match, TRBD2 (7 bases). V lost 0 bases and J 0 bases, leaving 12 bases between the germline ends. Germline CDR1 reads MGHRA; CDR2 reads YSYEKL. The CDR3 has 17 amino acids. The CDR3 DNA is TGCGCCAGCAGCCAAGATTCGGGGGGCGTCTCCTACAATGAGCAGTTCTTC. Residues: CASSQDSGGVSYNEQFF.

The V call is TRBV5-1, the J call TRBJ1-1, with D perhaps matching TRBD1 (6 bases). The CDR3 sequence is 13 residues long. V lost 5 bases, J lost 6 bases, and 14 bases lay in between. In germline, CDR1 is SGHRS, CDR2 YFSETQ. The CDR3 loop reads CASRQGGRAEAFF. The CDR3 coding sequence is TGCGCCAGCAGACAGGGAGGGCGGGCTGAAGCTTTCTTT.

This clonotype turned up a few times. This sequence joins TRBV28 and TRBJ2-3, with a tentative D call TRBD2 (5 bases). This CDR3 region has 14 residues. Trimming took off 6 bases at V and 1 base at J, with 11 bases between the two ends. CDR1 and CDR2 (germline): MDHEN, SYDVKM. CDR3 in amino acids: CASRFGSGTDTQYF. The CDR3 coding sequence is TGTGCCAGCAGGTTTGGTAGCGGCACAGATACGCAGTATTTT.

The table lists this clonotype with many counts. The chain uses TRBV7-2 and TRBJ2-6; possible D gene TRBD1, 6 bases. This CDR3 contains 15 residues. In germline, CDR1 is SGHTA, CDR2 FQGNSA. The V end was cut by 3 bases, the J end by 2 bases, with 8 bases between. Here the CDR3 reads CASSFTGTGANVLTF. As DNA, the CDR3 is TGTGCCAGCAGCTTTACAGGGACTGGGGCCAACGTCCTGACTTTC. Filled out from reference TRBV7-2 and TRBJ2-6, the complete variable domain reads GAGVSQSPSNKVTEKGKDVELRCDPISGHTALYWYRQSLGQGLEFLIYFQGNSAPDKSGLPSDRFSAERTGGSVSTLTIQRTQQEDSAVYLCASSFTGTGANVLTFGAGSRLTVL.